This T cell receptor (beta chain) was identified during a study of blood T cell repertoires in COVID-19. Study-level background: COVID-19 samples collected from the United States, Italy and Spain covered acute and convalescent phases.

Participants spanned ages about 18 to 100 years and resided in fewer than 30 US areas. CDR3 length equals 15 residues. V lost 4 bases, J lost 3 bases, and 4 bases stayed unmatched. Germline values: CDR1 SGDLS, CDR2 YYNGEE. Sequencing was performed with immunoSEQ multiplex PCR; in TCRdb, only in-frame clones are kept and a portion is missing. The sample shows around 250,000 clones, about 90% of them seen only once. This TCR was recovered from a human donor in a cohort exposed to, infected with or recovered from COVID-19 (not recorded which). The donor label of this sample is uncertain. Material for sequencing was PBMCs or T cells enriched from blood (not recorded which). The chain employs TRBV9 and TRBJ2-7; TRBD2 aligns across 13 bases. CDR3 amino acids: CASSPRTSGGYEQYF. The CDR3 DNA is TGTGCCAGCAGCCCCCGGACTAGCGGGGGCTACGAGCAGTACTTC.